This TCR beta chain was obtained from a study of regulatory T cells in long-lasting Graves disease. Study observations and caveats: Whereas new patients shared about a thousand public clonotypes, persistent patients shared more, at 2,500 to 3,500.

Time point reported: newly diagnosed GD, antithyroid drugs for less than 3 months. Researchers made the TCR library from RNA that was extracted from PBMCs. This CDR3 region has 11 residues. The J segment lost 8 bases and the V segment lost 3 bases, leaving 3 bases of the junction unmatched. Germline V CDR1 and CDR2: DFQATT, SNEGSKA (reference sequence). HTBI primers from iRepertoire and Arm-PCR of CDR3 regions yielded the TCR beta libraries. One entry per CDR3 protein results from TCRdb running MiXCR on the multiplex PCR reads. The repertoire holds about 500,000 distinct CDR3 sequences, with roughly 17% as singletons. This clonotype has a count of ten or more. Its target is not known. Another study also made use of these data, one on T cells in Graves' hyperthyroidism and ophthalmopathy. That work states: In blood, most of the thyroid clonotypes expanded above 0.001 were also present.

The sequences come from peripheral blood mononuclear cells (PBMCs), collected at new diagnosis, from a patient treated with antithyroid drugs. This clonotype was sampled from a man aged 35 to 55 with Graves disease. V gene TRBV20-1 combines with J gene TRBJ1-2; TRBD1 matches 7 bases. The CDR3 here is CSARRGQGYTF. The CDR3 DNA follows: TGCAGTGCTAGGAGGGGGCAAGGCTACACCTTC.